The 26 T cell receptor beta chains reported below all come from one sample, sequenced in a study of early T cells in non-severe SARS-CoV-2 infection. TCRdb fed the 5' RACE reads into MiXCR, producing one record per CDR3 protein. The table has approximately 83,000 distinct CDR3 sequences, 14% seen once; the top ten hold 10% to 11%. The sample was whole blood. The receptors derive from an adult who was a healthcare worker with PCR-confirmed SARS-CoV-2 infection or an uninfected control (not recorded which).

There are a few counts of this clonotype. V is TRBV12-3 or TRBV12-4 and J is TRBJ2-7, with 13 bases fitting TRBD2. V was pared by 5 bases and J by 2 bases, with 3 bases of the junction left unmatched. CDR3 size: 15 residues. The CDR3 is CASSQLAGGPYEQYF. CDR3 nucleotides: TGTGCCAGCAGTCAACTAGCGGGGGGGCCCTACGAGCAGTACTTC.

Note on this clonotype: The germline gene is not matched at one end of the junction; a read error may be the cause. This chain joins TRBV29-1 and TRBJ2-3; TRBD1 or TRBD2 may be the D gene (7 bases each). The CDR3 has 13 residues. Germline CDR1 and CDR2: SQVTM and ANQGSEA. CDR3 region: CSVQGGATDTRYF. CDR3 in DNA: TGCAGCGTTCAGGGGGGGGCCACAGATACGCGGTATTTT.

V is TRBV19 and J is TRBJ1-5, with D possibly matching TRBD1 (5 bases). This CDR3 spans 14 amino acids. Germline-derived CDR1 and CDR2 are LNHDA and SQIVND (reference sequence). Deletions cut 4 bases from V and 5 bases from J, with 12 bases between. The CDR3 protein is CASSKQVPDQPQHF. The CDR3, as DNA: TGTGCCAGTAGTAAACAGGTCCCTGATCAGCCCCAGCATTTT.

This rearrangement joins TRBV29-1 to TRBJ1-2; D is perhaps TRBD1 (6 bases). V was pared by 6 bases and J by 0 bases, with 8 bases between. Looked up from germline, CDR1 is SQVTM and CDR2 is ANQGSEA. The CDR3 sequence is 12 residues long. CDR3 sequence (DNA): TGCAGCGTCCGGGACACTAACTATGGCTACACCTTC. Encoded protein: CSVRDTNYGYTF.

The table lists this clonotype with a few counts. This sequence joins TRBV3-1 and TRBJ2-1, with D unresolved. The CDR3 is 15 residues long. Trimming cost V 0 bases and J 5 bases, with 11 bases left between them. The V gene's germline CDR1 is LGHDT and CDR2 YNNKEL (reference sequence). CDR3 bases: TGTGCCAGCAGCCAAGAAGGGCAGGTAGACAATGAGCAGTTCTTC. Translated, it gives CASSQEGQVDNEQFF.

J is TRBJ1-4 and V is TRBV4-1; the D is unclear. Germline assignment: CDR1 MGHRA and CDR2 YSYEKL. This CDR3 region has 13 residues. Trimming took off 3 bases at V and 8 bases at J, with 10 bases between the two ends. DNA of the CDR3: TGCGCCAGCAGCCAGACCCTACGGGAAAAACTGTTTTTT. This gives the protein CASSQTLREKLFF.

The J gene is TRBJ2-3, the V gene TRBV7-7; weak D call: TRBD2 (6 bases). Germline loops: CDR1 SSHAT, CDR2 FNYEAQ (reference sequence). Trimming took 5 bases from V and 6 from J, leaving 12 bases between them. This CDR3 is built from 13 residues. This chain's CDR3 is CASSPDREDTQYF. As DNA, the CDR3 is TGTGCCAGCAGCCCTGACCGGGAGGATACGCAGTATTTT. Using reference TRBV7-7 and TRBJ2-3 for the parts outside the CDR3, the full variable domain is GAGVSQSPRYKVTKRGQDVTLRCDPISSHATLYWYQQALGQGPEFLTYFNYEAQPDKSGLPSDRFSAERPEGSISTLTIQRTEQRDSAMYRCASSPDREDTQYFGPGTRLTVL.

The table lists this clonotype with a few counts. The chain combines TRBV7-2 with TRBJ2-1; D not certain. V was pared by 5 bases and J by 9 bases, with 14 bases between. Germline-derived CDR1 and CDR2 are SGHTA and FQGNSA. The CDR3 is made up of 13 amino acids. CDR3 in amino acids: CASSQVIRGEQFF. The DNA of the CDR3 is TGTGCCAGCAGCCAAGTCATACGAGGTGAGCAGTTCTTC.

The CDR3 DNA follows: TGCAGCGTTGATGTAGGGGGTGTGAACACTGAAGCTTTCTTT. Its protein is CSVDVGGVNTEAFF. V and J are TRBV29-1 and TRBJ1-1; D might be TRBD1 (6 bases). The CDR3 has 14 amino acids. Germline loops: CDR1 SQVTM, CDR2 ANQGSEA. Trimming removed 3 bases from V and 0 bases from J, with 11 bases in between.

CDR3 nucleotide sequence: TGTGCCAGCACCACAGGAGGGTATAGTGATGAGCAGTTCTTC. It translates to CASTTGGYSDEQFF. V and J are TRBV7-9 and TRBJ2-1; perhaps TRBD2 as D (6 bases). Trimming removed 7 bases at V and 8 bases at J, with 18 bases between. Germline loops: CDR1 SEHNR, CDR2 FQNEAQ (reference sequence). The CDR3 sequence is 14 residues long.

This clonotype was counted between two and nine times. The rearrangement links TRBV20-1 to TRBJ1-1; D is perhaps TRBD1 (5 bases). CDR3 size: 13 residues. V gave up 6 bases and J gave up 0 bases, with 11 bases separating them. Germline V gene data show CDR1 as DFQATT and CDR2 as SNEGSKA (reference sequence). CDR3 loop: CSAPLGLNTEAFF. DNA for the CDR3: TGCAGTGCCCCTCTGGGGCTGAACACTGAAGCTTTCTTT.

The chain uses TRBV10-3 and TRBJ1-1; no clear D gene. In germline, CDR1 is ENHRY, CDR2 SYGVKD. There are 13 residues in the CDR3. Trimming took off 11 bases at V and 0 bases at J, with 13 bases between the two ends. The CDR3 nucleotides read TGTGCCTCCAGCCGGGTGATGAACACTGAAGCTTTCTTT. This encodes CASSRVMNTEAFF.

V gene TRBV7-6 combines with J gene TRBJ1-2, with D perhaps matching TRBD1 (6 bases). The germline CDR1 and CDR2 sequences are SGHVS and FNYEAQ. V lost 5 bases, J lost 8 bases, and 15 bases lay in between. The CDR3 is 13 amino acids. CDR3 loop: CASSPGPGEGYTF. CDR3 nucleotides: TGTGCCAGCAGCCCGGGACCAGGGGAAGGCTACACCTTC.

This clonotype was counted between two and nine times. The V gene is TRBV20-1, the J gene TRBJ2-1; 15 bases match TRBD2. The V gene's germline CDR1 is DFQATT and CDR2 SNEGSKA (reference sequence). CDR3 length: 14 amino acids. Unmatched junction bases numbered 2, after V lost 5 bases and J lost 6 bases. CDR3 coding DNA: TGCAGTGCTTGGACTAGCGGGGGGGCCAATGAGCAGTTCTTC. Protein product: CSAWTSGGANEQFF.

This clonotype has more than one count but fewer than ten. The CDR3 spells CASSDRPDTQYF. CDR3 bases: TGTGCCAGCAGTGACAGGCCAGATACGCAGTATTTT. The chain is built from TRBV12-3 or TRBV12-4 and TRBJ2-3; weak D call: TRBD1 (6 bases). V lost 5 bases to trimming and J lost 4 bases, with 7 bases between them. This CDR3 contains 12 residues.

This chain uses TRBV20-1 with TRBJ2-5; perhaps TRBD2 as D (7 bases). The ends were cut back, 0 bases at V and 3 bases at J, with 11 bases in the middle. In germline, CDR1 is DFQATT, CDR2 SNEGSKA (reference sequence). The CDR3 runs to 14 residues. The CDR3 loop reads CSAREGGAEETQYF. Here the CDR3 DNA reads TGCAGTGCTAGAGAAGGGGGGGCAGAAGAGACCCAGTACTTC.

The chain links TRBV5-4 to TRBJ1-2; TRBD1 aligns across 8 bases. Losses at the gene ends were 7 bases for V and 8 bases for J; bases not matched to a gene: 10. Germline V gives CDR1 SGHNT, CDR2 YYREEE (reference sequence). The CDR3 covers 13 residues. In DNA, the CDR3 is TGTGCCAGCGGCGGCCAGGGGGCTCGAGGCTACACCTTC. Amino acid sequence: CASGGQGARGYTF.

This clonotype was counted many times. The rearrangement uses TRBV29-1 and TRBJ2-3; a possible D gene is TRBD2 (6 bases). This CDR3 has 13 amino acids. The V gene's germline CDR1 is SQVTM and CDR2 ANQGSEA. The V end lost 5 bases, the J end lost 1 base, and 10 bases lay between the germline ends. The CDR3 coding sequence is TGCAGCGTTTCGGAGCGGGGCACAGATACGCAGTATTTT. Translation: CSVSERGTDTQYF.

The J gene is TRBJ2-5, the V gene TRBV6-5; D gene ambiguous. V was shortened by 7 bases and J by 4 bases, with 10 bases between the two germline ends. Germline CDR1 reads MNHEY; CDR2 reads SVGAGI. CDR3 length: 12 residues. In nucleotides, the CDR3 is TGTGCCAGCACCTCCCCCGGAGAGACCCAGTACTTC. It encodes CASTSPGETQYF.

The chain uses TRBV14 and TRBJ1-1; 8 nucleotides line up with TRBD1. Trimming cost V 6 bases and J 0 bases; bases outside gene matches: 6. Germline values: CDR1 SGHDN, CDR2 FVKESK. The CDR3 is 15 amino acids. The CDR3 region has the DNA TGTGCCAGCAGACCATGGACAGGGATGAACACTGAAGCTTTCTTT. Protein product: CASRPWTGMNTEAFF.

The chain recombines TRBV12-3 or TRBV12-4 with TRBJ2-7, with D uncertain. This CDR3 has 12 amino acids. Trimming left V 2 bases short and J 7 bases short, with 9 bases between. The CDR3 loop is CASSLLQKEQYF. In nucleotides, the CDR3 is TGTGCCAGCAGTTTACTTCAGAAGGAGCAGTACTTC.

This clonotype was seen at least ten times. The V and J genes are TRBV7-9 and TRBJ1-4; 8 bases are a match to TRBD1. There are 14 residues in the CDR3. Per the germline V gene, CDR1 is SEHNR and CDR2 is FQNEAQ (reference sequence). Germline trimming cut 3 bases from V and 4 bases from J; bases unmatched to any gene: 1. In DNA form, the CDR3 reads TGTGCCAGCAGCTTGGGACAGGATAATGAAAAACTGTTTTTT. Translation: CASSLGQDNEKLFF.

In this sample, this clonotype turned up many times. The chain is built from TRBV7-7 and TRBJ2-2; no firm D call. Trimming took off 3 bases at V and 7 bases at J, with 9 bases between the two ends. Germline CDR1 and CDR2: SSHAT and FNYEAQ (reference sequence). The CDR3 sequence is 13 residues long. The chain's CDR3 is CASSLGKSGELFF. The CDR3 coding sequence is TGTGCCAGCAGCTTGGGGAAAAGCGGGGAGCTGTTTTTT. Complete variable domain (other parts from reference TRBV7-7 and TRBJ2-2): GAGVSQSPRYKVTKRGQDVTLRCDPISSHATLYWYQQALGQGPEFLTYFNYEAQPDKSGLPSDRFSAERPEGSISTLTIQRTEQRDSAMYRCASSLGKSGELFFGEGSRLTVL.

This clonotype was counted only a few times. The genes are TRBV5-6 and TRBJ2-1; the D is unclear. CDR3 length: 13 amino acids. Trimming took 4 bases from V and 5 from J, leaving 10 bases between them. Germline-derived CDR1 and CDR2 are SGHDT and YYEEEE. CDR3 nucleotide sequence: TGTGCCAGCAGCCCGTGGGCAGACAATGAGCAGTTCTTC. Protein sequence: CASSPWADNEQFF.

This chain links TRBV9 with TRBJ1-6; D unresolved. The germline V and J ends were trimmed by 1 base and 8 bases, with 10 bases remaining between them. The CDR3 has 14 residues. Germline CDR1 and CDR2: SGDLS and YYNGEE. This CDR3 is CASSVKARDSPLHF. CDR3 DNA sequence: TGTGCCAGCAGCGTAAAAGCCCGGGATTCACCCCTCCACTTT.

V is TRBV28 and J is TRBJ2-7, with D possibly matching TRBD1 (6 bases). The germline CDR1 and CDR2 sequences are MDHEN and SYDVKM. The CDR3 totals 13 residues. V lost 8 bases, J lost 2 bases, and 13 bases lay in between. CDR3 in DNA: TGTGCCAGCGGGGCAGGGGCGACCTACGAGCAGTACTTC. This sequence encodes CASGAGATYEQYF.